This TCR beta chain comes out of a study of blood T cell repertoires in COVID-19. Study summary: Spain, Italy and the United States supplied samples that represented acute and convalescent COVID-19. PBMCs, B-cell-depleted T cells, or T cells were the source of the cDNA or gDNA that made up the material.

CDR1 SGHRS and CDR2 YFSETQ come from the germline V gene. Germline trimming cut 1 base from V and 4 bases from J; bases unmatched to any gene: 8. The CDR3 is 16 residues long. The table lists this clone with a count of one. Followed over time, Seattle patients had been enrolled while infection was active. Study processing details: Amplification from reference gene primers served as the basis for estimated nucleated cell counts. Profiling relied on immunoSEQ multiplex PCR, and the TCRdb table lists in-frame clones only, not all of them. The DNA gave D and trimming, while V, J and clone size come from that table. Here the sample spans tens of thousands of clones, around 80% being singletons.

Sequencing was done on a sample of peripheral blood. V usage is TRBV5-1 and J usage is TRBJ2-3, with 8 bases that match TRBD2. The receptor was derived from a man aged 25-45 years with COVID-19, enrolled during active disease. The CDR3 nucleotides are TGCGCCAGCAGCTTGACTGGGAGCGGGAGTCCAGATACGCAGTATTTT. Encoded protein: CASSLTGSGSPDTQYF.